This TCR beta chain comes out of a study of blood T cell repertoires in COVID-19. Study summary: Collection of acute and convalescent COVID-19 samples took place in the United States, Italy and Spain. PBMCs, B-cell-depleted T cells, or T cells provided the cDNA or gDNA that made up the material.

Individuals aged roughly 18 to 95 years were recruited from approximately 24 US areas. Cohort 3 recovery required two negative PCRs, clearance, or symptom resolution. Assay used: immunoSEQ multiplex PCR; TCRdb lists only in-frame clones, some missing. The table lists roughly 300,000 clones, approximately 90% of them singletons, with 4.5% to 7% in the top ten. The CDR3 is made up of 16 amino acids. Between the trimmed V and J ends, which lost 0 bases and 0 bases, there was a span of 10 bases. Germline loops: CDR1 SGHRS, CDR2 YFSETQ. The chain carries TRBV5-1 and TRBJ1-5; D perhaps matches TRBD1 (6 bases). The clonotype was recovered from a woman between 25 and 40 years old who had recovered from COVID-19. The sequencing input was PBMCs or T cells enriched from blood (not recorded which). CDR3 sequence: CASSLGAGASNQPQHF. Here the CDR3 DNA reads TGCGCCAGCAGCTTGGGGGCGGGGGCTAGCAATCAGCCCCAGCATTTT.